The present T cell receptor (beta chain) was sequenced within a study of blood T cell repertoires in COVID-19. Turning to the study itself: The United States, Italy and Spain supplied acute and convalescent COVID-19 samples. From T cells, B-cell-depleted T cells, or PBMCs came the material, which was cDNA or gDNA.

Seattle patients were enrolled while actively infected and followed longitudinally. Original analysis: Quantification of nucleated cells was approximated via reference gene primer amplification. Sequenced by immunoSEQ multiplex PCR; TCRdb stores in-frame clones only, minus some. V and J calls and clone size come straight from that table; D and trimming were deduced from the DNA. The table shows 150,000 or so clones, with 75% to 90% occurring only once. Germline V gene sequence: CDR1 MNHNY, CDR2 SVGAGI (reference sequence). Trimming at V came to 5 bases and at J to 5 bases, leaving 5 bases not matched to a gene. The CDR3 is 15 amino acids.

Material for sequencing was peripheral blood. The rearrangement links TRBV6-6 to TRBJ2-1, with 11 bases fitting TRBD2. This receptor was taken from a man in his fifties or sixties with COVID-19, enrolled during active disease. The CDR3 sequence: CASSQLAGANNEQFF. The CDR3, as DNA: TGTGCCAGCAGTCAACTAGCGGGGGCCAACAATGAGCAGTTCTTC.